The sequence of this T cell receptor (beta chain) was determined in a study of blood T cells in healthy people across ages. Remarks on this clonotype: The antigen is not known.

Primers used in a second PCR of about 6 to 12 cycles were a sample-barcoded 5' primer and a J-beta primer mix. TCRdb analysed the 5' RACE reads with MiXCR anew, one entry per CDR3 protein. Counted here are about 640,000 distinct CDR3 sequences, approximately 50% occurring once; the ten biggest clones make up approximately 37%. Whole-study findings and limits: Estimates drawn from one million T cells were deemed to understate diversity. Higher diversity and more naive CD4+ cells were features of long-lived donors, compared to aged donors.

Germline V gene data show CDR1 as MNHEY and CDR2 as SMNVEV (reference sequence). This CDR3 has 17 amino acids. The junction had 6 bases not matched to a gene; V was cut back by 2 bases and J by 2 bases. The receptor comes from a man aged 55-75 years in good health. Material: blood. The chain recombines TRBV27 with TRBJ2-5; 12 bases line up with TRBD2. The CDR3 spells CASSLTSTSGGQETQYF. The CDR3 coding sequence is TGTGCCAGCAGTTTAACTTCGACTAGCGGGGGACAAGAGACCCAGTACTTC.